This T cell receptor beta chain was captured in a study of CD8+ T cells in alopecia areata. The CDR3 length is 11 residues. V was cut by 4 bases and J by 7 bases, with 8 bases left in between. From germline, CDR1 is MGHDK and CDR2 SYGVNS. cDNA prepared by RNA extraction and subsequent reverse transcription served as the template for sequencing. Assay used: immunoSEQ multiplex PCR; TCRdb lists only in-frame clones, some missing. The table lists about 98,000 clones, 35% to 50% of them singletons, with roughly 0.79% in the top ten. This clone was counted once. The antigen remains unidentified. Study-level findings and limits: Higher clonality than in normal scalp was seen in lesional scalp, especially alopecia totalis/universalis.

The TCR sequence derives from a human donor with alopecia areata. The sample consisted of CD4+ T cells sorted from blood. This chain uses TRBV25-1 with TRBJ2-7; weak D call: TRBD2 (6 bases). CDR3 region: CASSGGVEQYF. The CDR3 DNA sequence: TGTGCCAGCAGTGGCGGGGTAGAGCAGTACTTC.